This is a list of T cell receptor beta chains from one sample in a study of cytomegalovirus exposure and HLA in healthy donors. Using immunoSEQ multiplex PCR, the repertoire was profiled, and TCRdb retains in-frame clones only, with some absent. In the table there are tens of thousands of clones, around 65% of which are singletons. Material for sequencing was PBMCs. All receptors derive from a man aged 60 to 75 in good health and CMV-seropositive. Each CDR3 is given with its conserved first and last residue. A D gene is named only where the DNA matches it firmly. Part of the rows lack a size; the others show once, few, many or a class for expanded clones.

J	size	V	D	DNA	CDR3
TRBJ2-2	-	TRBV4-2	-	TGTGCCAGCAGCCAGTTGACTAACACCGGGGAGCTGTTTTTT	CASSQLTNTGELFF
TRBJ1-6	-	TRBV30	-	TGTGCCTGGAGTCGGGGAGGGGTTAATTCACCCCTCCACTTT	CAWSRGGVNSPLHF
TRBJ1-2	-	TRBV12-5	-	TGTGCTAGTGGCTTGGGGGGGGTGTCGGGCTACACCTTC	CASGLGGVSGYTF
TRBJ1-5	-	TRBV15	-	TGTGCCACCAGCAGAGGGGTTACAGGGTCGAATCAGCCCCAGCATTTT	CATSRGVTGSNQPQHF
TRBJ2-5	-	TRBV30	TRBD1	TGTGCCTGGAGTGTATGGGGCAGGGGGAAGGGGGAGACCCAGTACTTC	CAWSVWGRGKGETQYF
TRBJ2-3	-	TRBV7-8	TRBD2	TGTGCCAGCAGCCGGGGGGGCACTAGCACAGATACGCAGTATTTT	CASSRGGTSTDTQYF
TRBJ1-2	-	TRBV28	-	TGTGCCAGCAGAATAGGGTGGGGGGTTGGGGCATCATATGGCTACACCTTC	CASRIGWGVGASYGYTF
TRBJ2-2	-	TRBV29-1	TRBD1	TGCAGCGTGGAAGGGACAGGGGGTTCAAGGACCGGGGAGCTGTTTTTT	CSVEGTGGSRTGELFF
TRBJ2-7	-	TRBV7-6	-	TGTGCCAGCAGCTTAGATGGGAGCGCCACCGACGAGCAGTACTTC	CASSLDGSATDEQYF
TRBJ2-7	-	TRBV11-2	-	TGTGCCAGCAGCTTAGATCTCACAGAAGGTAGATATAGCGAGCAGTACTTC	CASSLDLTEGRYSEQYF
TRBJ2-1	-	TRBV5-1	TRBD2	TGCGCCAGCAGCTTGATGGGGGGCGGGAGGGATGAGCAGTTCTTC	CASSLMGGGRDEQFF
TRBJ1-3	once	TRBV10-3	-	TGTGCCATCAGTGAGAATCCAGGGACTGGAAACACCATATATTTT	CAISENPGTGNTIYF
TRBJ1-2	-	TRBV7-9	-	TGTTCCAGCAGCCGGACAGAAAATGGCTACACCTTC	CSSSRTENGYTF
TRBJ2-1	-	TRBV10-1	-	TGCGCCAGCAGTGAGTCAGGAGCGCGAGCGGAGCAGTTCTTC	CASSESGARAEQFF
TRBJ2-7	-	TRBV7-2	TRBD1	TGTGCCAGCAGCCGGACAGGGGCCTACGAGCAGTACTTC	CASSRTGAYEQYF
TRBJ2-7	-	TRBV10-3	TRBD1	TGTGCCATCAAAGGGGACAGGGACTCCTACGAGCAGTACTTC	CAIKGDRDSYEQYF
TRBJ2-7	-	TRBV6-5	TRBD1	TGTGCCAGCAGTCTCGGCGGACAGGGGTCCTTCCAGCAGTACTTC	CASSLGGQGSFQQYF
TRBJ1-2	-	TRBV19	-	TGTGCCAGTAGTATTAATGGGGGCGTGGTCTATGGCTACACCTTC	CASSINGGVVYGYTF
TRBJ1-1	-	TRBV18	-	TGTGCCAGCTCAGCTCCAGGGCCCACTGAAGCTTTCTTT	CASSAPGPTEAFF
TRBJ1-2	-	TRBV29-1	TRBD1	TGCAGCGTGGCCTCCCTGGCAGGGGGCTATGGCTACACCTTC	CSVASLAGGYGYTF
TRBJ1-3	-	TRBV15	-	TGTGCCACCAGCACGGGAGGGCCCCCCCTCTTGGGAAACACCATATATTTT	CATSTGGPPLLGNTIYF
TRBJ1-1	-	TRBV6-5	-	TGTGCCAGCAGTTACGGGGAGGGCGTGAACACTGAAGCTTTCTTT	CASSYGEGVNTEAFF
TRBJ2-1	-	TRBV7-6	TRBD1	TGTGCCAGTAGCTTAGAACAGGGGAGCCACAATGAGCAGTTCTTC	CASSLEQGSHNEQFF
TRBJ1-5	-	TRBV7-9	TRBD1	TGTGCCAGCAGTTCAGGGACAGGGTCTCAGCCCCAGCATTTT	CASSSGTGSQPQHF
TRBJ2-3	-	TRBV5-1	TRBD2	TGCGCCAGCAGCTCGGGACTAGCGGGAGATACGCAGTATTTT	CASSSGLAGDTQYF
TRBJ2-7	once	TRBV27	-	TGTGCGAGCTCTTGGGGCACTGCCTACGAGCAGTACTTC	CASSWGTAYEQYF
TRBJ2-1	-	TRBV19	-	TGTGCCAGTAGTATAATTGGCCACGCCTACAATGAGCAGTTCTTC	CASSIIGHAYNEQFF
TRBJ1-5	-	TRBV6-1	TRBD1	TGTGCCAGCAGTGACCCCGGGACAGGGGACTATAGCAATCAGCCCCAGCATTTT	CASSDPGTGDYSNQPQHF
TRBJ1-4	-	TRBV30	-	TGTGCCGGGAGGGGCACTAATGAAAAACTGTTTTTT	CAGRGTNEKLFF